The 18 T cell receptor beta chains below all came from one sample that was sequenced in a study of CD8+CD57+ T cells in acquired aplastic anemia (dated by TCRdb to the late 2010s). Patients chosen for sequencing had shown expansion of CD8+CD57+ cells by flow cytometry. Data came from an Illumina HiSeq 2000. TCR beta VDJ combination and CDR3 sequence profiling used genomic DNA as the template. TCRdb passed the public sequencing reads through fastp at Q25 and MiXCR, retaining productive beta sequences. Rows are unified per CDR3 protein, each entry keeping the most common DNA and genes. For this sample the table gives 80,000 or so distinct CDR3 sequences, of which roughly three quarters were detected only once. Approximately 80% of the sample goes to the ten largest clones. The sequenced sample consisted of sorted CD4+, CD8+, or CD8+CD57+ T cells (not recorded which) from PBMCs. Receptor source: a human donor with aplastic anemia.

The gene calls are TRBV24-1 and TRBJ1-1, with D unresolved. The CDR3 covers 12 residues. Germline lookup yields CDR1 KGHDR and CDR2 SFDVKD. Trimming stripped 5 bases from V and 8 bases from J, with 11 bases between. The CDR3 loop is CATSGTGIEAFF. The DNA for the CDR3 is TGTGCCACCAGTGGAACCGGGATAGAAGCTTTCTTT.

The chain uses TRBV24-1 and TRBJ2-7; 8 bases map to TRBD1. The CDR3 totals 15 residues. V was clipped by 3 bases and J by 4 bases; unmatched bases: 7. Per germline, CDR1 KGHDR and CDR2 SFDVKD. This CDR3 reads CATSDPGQGAYEQYF. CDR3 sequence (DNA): TGTGCCACCAGTGATCCCGGGCAGGGGGCATACGAGCAGTACTTC.

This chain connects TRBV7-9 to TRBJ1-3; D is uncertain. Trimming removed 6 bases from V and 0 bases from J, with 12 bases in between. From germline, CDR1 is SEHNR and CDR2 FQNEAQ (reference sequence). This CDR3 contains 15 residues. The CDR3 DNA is TGTGCCAGCAGTGTGTTCGGAAACTCTGGAAACACCATATATTTT. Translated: CASSVFGNSGNTIYF.

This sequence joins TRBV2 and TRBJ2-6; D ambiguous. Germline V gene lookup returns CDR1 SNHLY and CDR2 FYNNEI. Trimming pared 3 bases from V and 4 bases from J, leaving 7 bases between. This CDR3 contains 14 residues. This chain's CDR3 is CASSDMRGANVLTF. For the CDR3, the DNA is TGTGCCAGCAGTGATATGAGGGGGGCCAACGTCCTGACTTTC.

CDR3 nucleotide sequence: TGCGCCAGCAGCCAAGATGTGTATTCAGGCAACCCCGAAGCTTTCTTT. It is translated as CASSQDVYSGNPEAFF. The rearrangement links TRBV4-3 to TRBJ1-1; the D is unclear. The CDR3 runs 16 residues. Deletions cut 0 bases from V and 8 bases from J, with 19 bases between. Germline assignment: CDR1 LGHNA and CDR2 YSLEER.

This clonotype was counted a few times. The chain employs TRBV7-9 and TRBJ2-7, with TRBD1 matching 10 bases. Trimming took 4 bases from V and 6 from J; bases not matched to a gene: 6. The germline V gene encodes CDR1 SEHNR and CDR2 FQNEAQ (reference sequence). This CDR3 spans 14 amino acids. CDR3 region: CASSSDRGRTEQYF. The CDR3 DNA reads TGTGCCAGCAGCTCCGACAGGGGGCGAACCGAGCAGTACTTC.

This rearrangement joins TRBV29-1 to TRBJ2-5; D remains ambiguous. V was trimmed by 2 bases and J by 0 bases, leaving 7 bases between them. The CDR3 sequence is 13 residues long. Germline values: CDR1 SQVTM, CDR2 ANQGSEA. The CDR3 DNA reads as TGCAGCGTTGAAATGCAGAACCAAGAGACCCAGTACTTC. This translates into CSVEMQNQETQYF.

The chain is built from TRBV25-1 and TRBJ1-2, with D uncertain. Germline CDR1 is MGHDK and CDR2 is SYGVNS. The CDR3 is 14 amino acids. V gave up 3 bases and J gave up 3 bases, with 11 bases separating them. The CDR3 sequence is CASSDPGLHYGYTF. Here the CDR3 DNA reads TGTGCCAGCAGTGATCCGGGCCTTCACTATGGCTACACCTTC.

The CDR3 DNA reads as TGTGCCTCCCAGAGGGAGACGGGAGAGACCCAGTACTTC. Translated: CASQRETGETQYF. The rearrangement uses TRBV10-3 and TRBJ2-5, with D possibly matching TRBD2 (5 bases). There are 13 residues in the CDR3. In germline, CDR1 is ENHRY, CDR2 SYGVKD. V lost 11 bases to trimming and J lost 4 bases, with 17 bases between them.

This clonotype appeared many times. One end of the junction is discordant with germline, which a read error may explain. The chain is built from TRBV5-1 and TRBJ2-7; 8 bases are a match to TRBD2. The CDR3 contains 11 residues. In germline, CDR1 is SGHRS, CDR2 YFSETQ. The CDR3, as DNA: TGTGCCAGCAGCTTAGCGGGGGAGCAGTACTTC. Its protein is CASSLAGEQYF. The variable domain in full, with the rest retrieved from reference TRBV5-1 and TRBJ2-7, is KAGVTQTPRYLIKTRGQQVTLSCSPISGHRSVSWYQQTPGQGLQFLFEYFSETQRNKGNFPGRFSGRQFSNSRSEMNVSTLELGDSALYLCASSLAGEQYFGPGTRLTVT.

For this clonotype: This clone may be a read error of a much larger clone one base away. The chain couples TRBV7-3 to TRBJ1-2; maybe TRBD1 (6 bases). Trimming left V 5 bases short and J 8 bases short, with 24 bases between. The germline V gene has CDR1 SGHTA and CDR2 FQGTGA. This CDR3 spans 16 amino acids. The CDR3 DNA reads TGTGCCAGCAGCCCCATGGGGGGCCCTGGCCCCACCGGCTACACCTTC. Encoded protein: CASSPMGGPGPTGYTF.

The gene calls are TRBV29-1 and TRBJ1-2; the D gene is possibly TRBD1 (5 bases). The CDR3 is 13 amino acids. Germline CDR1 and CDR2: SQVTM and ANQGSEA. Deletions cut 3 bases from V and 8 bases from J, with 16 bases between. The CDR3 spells CSVDGGGGDGYTF. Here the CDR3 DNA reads TGCAGCGTTGATGGGGGGGGAGGGGACGGCTACACCTTC. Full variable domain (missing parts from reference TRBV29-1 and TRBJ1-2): SAVISQKPSRDICQRGTSLTIQCQVDSQVTMMFWYRQQPGQSLTLIATANQGSEATYESGFVIDKFPISRPNLTFSTLTVSNMSPEDSSIYLCSVDGGGGDGYTFGSGTRLTVV.

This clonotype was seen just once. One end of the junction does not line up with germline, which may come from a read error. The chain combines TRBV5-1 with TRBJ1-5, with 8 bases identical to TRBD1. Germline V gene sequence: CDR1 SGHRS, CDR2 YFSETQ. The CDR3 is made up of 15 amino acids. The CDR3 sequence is CASSLTGQDNQPQHF. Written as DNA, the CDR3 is TGCGCTAGCAGCCTGACGGGACAGGACAATCAGCCCCAGCATTTT.

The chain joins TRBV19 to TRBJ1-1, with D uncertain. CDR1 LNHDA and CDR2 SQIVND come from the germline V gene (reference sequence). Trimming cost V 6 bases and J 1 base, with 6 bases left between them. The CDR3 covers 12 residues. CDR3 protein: CASRAGNTEAFF. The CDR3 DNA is TGTGCCAGTAGGGCCGGGAACACTGAAGCTTTCTTT. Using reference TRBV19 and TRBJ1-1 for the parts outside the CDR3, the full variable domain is DGGITQSPKYLFRKEGQNVTLSCEQNLNHDAMYWYRQDPGQGLRLIYYSQIVNDFQKGDIAEGYSVSREKKESFPLTVTSAQKNPTAFYLCASRAGNTEAFFGQGTRLTVV.

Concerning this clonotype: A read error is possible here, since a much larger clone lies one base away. CDR3 nucleotides: TGTGCCAGCAGCTTTCAGGGGGACTATGGCTACACCTTC. As protein: CASSFQGDYGYTF. This chain uses TRBV11-2 with TRBJ1-2; 7 bases match TRBD1. Germline loops: CDR1 SGHAT, CDR2 FQNNGV. The CDR3 totals 13 residues. The junction had 1 base not matched to a gene; V was cut back by 3 bases and J by 3 bases.

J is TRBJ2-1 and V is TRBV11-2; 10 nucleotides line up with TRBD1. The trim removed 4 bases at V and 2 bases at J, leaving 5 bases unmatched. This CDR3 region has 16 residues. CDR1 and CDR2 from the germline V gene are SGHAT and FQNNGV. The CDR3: CASSSGQGITYNEQFF. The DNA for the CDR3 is TGTGCCAGCAGCTCGGGACAGGGGATTACCTACAATGAGCAGTTCTTC.

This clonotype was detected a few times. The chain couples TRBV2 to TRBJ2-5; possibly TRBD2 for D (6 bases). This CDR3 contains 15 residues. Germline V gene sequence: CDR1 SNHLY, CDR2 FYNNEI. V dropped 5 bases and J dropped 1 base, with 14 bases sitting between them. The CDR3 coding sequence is TGTGCCAGCAGTTACTCGGGACTCCCCCAAGAGACCCAGTACTTC. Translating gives CASSYSGLPQETQYF.

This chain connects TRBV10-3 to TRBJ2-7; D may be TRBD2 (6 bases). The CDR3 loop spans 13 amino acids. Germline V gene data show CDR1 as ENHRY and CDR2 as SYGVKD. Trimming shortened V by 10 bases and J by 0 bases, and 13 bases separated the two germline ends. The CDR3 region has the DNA TGTGCCACCGAACGCGGGACCTCCTACGAGCAGTACTTC. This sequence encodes CATERGTSYEQYF.